The 25 T cell receptor beta chains below come from one sample, sequenced in a study of graft-versus-host responses after intestinal transplantation. Their antigens are not known. Generated by immunoSEQ multiplex PCR, the TCRdb table keeps only in-frame clones and is missing some. The profile shows about 98,000 clones, 80% to 85% of them singletons. The sequencing here drew on unstimulated CD8+ T cells sorted from spleen or lymph node cells, taken before intestinal transplant. The receptors derive from a human donor who received an intestinal transplant.

The sample holds a few counts of this clone. This chain connects TRBV21-1 to TRBJ1-2; the table gives TRBD1 as D, unverified against the DNA. TRBV21-1 has pseudogene status. The CDR3 contains 14 residues. The CDR3 sequence is CASTGQGIGEGYTF. CDR3 DNA sequence: TGTGCCAGCACAGGACAGGGGATTGGTGAGGGCTACACCTTC.

This chain joins TRBV5-1 and TRBJ2-7; D uncertain. The CDR3 has 13 residues. CDR1 is SGHRS, CDR2 YFSETQ, per germline. The ends were cut back, 0 bases at V and 1 base at J, with 5 bases in the middle. Here the CDR3 DNA reads TGCGCCAGCAGCTTGGAACTGTCCTACGAGCAGTACTTC. Protein sequence: CASSLELSYEQYF.

This chain connects TRBV28 to TRBJ2-5; TRBD1 is a possible D gene (8 bases). Trimming shortened V by 11 bases and J by 1 base, and 32 bases separated the two germline ends. The germline V gene has CDR1 MDHEN and CDR2 SYDVKM. The length of the CDR3 is 19 residues. The CDR3: CACIFVIQGGVQVQETQYF. The CDR3 nucleotides are TGTGCCTGCATTTTCGTGATACAGGGGGGGGTCCAGGTCCAAGAGACCCAGTACTTC.

The chain employs TRBV7-2 and TRBJ1-5; D gene uncertain. CDR1 is SGHTA, CDR2 FQGNSA, per germline. V lost 4 bases to trimming and J lost 2 bases, with 12 bases between them. This CDR3 region has 15 residues. The chain's CDR3 is CASSSLPRGNQPQHF. The CDR3 coding sequence is TGTGCCAGCAGCTCCCTCCCAAGAGGCAATCAGCCCCAGCATTTT.

The rearrangement links TRBV5-5 to TRBJ2-3; D gene uncertain. The germline CDR1 and CDR2 sequences are SGHKS and YYEKEE (reference sequence). The CDR3 is made up of 16 amino acids. The V end was cut by 5 bases, the J end by 6 bases, with 22 bases between. The CDR3 spells CASRREVRTSHDTQYF. CDR3 coding DNA: TGTGCCAGCAGACGTGAGGTACGGACCAGCCACGATACGCAGTATTTT.

The gene calls are TRBV27 and TRBJ2-1; no reliable D call. This CDR3 spans 13 amino acids. Germline CDR1 reads MNHEY; CDR2 reads SMNVEV (reference sequence). Trimming stripped 3 bases from V and 9 bases from J, with 12 bases between. The CDR3 nucleotides are TGTGCCAGCAGTTTCACGGTGTGGGCTGAGCAGTTCTTC. The encoded protein is CASSFTVWAEQFF.

The chain combines TRBV5-4 with TRBJ2-7; TRBD1 is a possible D gene (5 bases). Trimming removed 5 bases at V and 3 bases at J, with 18 bases between. There are 15 residues in the CDR3. Germline V lookup: CDR1 SGHNT, CDR2 YYREEE (reference sequence). CDR3 region: CASSSAGAGFYEQYF. For the CDR3, the DNA is TGTGCCAGCAGTTCCGCAGGTGCAGGGTTCTACGAGCAGTACTTC.

The chain couples TRBV2 to TRBJ1-1, with TRBD1 as a possible D gene (6 bases). The CDR3 runs 14 residues. The germline CDR1 and CDR2 sequences are SNHLY and FYNNEI. Trimming removed 3 bases at V and 4 bases at J, with 12 bases between. The CDR3 nucleotides read TGTGCCAGCAGTGATAGTGAGGGGGGCACTGAAGCTTTCTTT. This codes for CASSDSEGGTEAFF.

The chain combines TRBV11-2 with TRBJ1-5; D gene uncertain. This CDR3 contains 15 residues. The germline V and J ends were trimmed by 2 bases and 4 bases, with 12 bases remaining between them. The germline V gene encodes CDR1 SGHAT and CDR2 FQNNGV. CDR3 protein: CASSLSPGDNQPQHF. Here the CDR3 DNA reads TGTGCCAGCAGCTTATCGCCCGGGGATAATCAGCCCCAGCATTTT.

J is TRBJ2-3 and V is TRBV5-1; 13 bases agree with TRBD2. CDR1 SGHRS and CDR2 YFSETQ come from the germline V gene. The CDR3 runs 20 residues. Unmatched junction bases numbered 12, after V lost 0 bases and J lost 2 bases. The CDR3 coding sequence is TGCGCCAGCAGCTTGGCCTGGGGACTAGCGGGAAGTCTTCTCACAGATACGCAGTATTTT. Its translation is CASSLAWGLAGSLLTDTQYF.

The chain couples TRBV7-3 to TRBJ2-3; D gene unclear. There are 14 residues in the CDR3. Trimming took 5 bases from V and 1 from J, leaving 10 bases between them. Germline lookup yields CDR1 SGHTA and CDR2 FQGTGA. The CDR3 region is CASSPSPRTDTQYF. The CDR3 DNA reads TGTGCCAGCAGCCCATCGCCGCGCACAGATACGCAGTATTTT.

The V gene is TRBV28, the J gene TRBJ2-7; 7 bases line up with TRBD1. CDR1 and CDR2 from the germline V gene are MDHEN and SYDVKM. The CDR3 length is 14 residues. The V gene end was trimmed by 2 bases and the J gene end by 3 bases; junction bases not matched to a gene: 4. The CDR3: CASSLGTVLYEQYF. In DNA form, the CDR3 reads TGTGCCAGCAGTTTAGGGACAGTCCTCTACGAGCAGTACTTC.

This chain joins TRBV20-1 and TRBJ2-7, with D unclear. The germline V gene has CDR1 DFQATT and CDR2 SNEGSKA (reference sequence). V was cut by 5 bases and J by 3 bases, with 5 bases left in between. CDR3 length equals 10 residues. The CDR3 reads CSAAGYEQYF. The CDR3 DNA reads as TGCAGTGCTGCCGGCTACGAGCAGTACTTC.

As to this clone: Other DNA sequences of this sample code for an identical CDR3. The genes are TRBV4-1 and TRBJ2-3, with D maybe TRBD2 (6 bases). The germline V gene has CDR1 MGHRA and CDR2 YSYEKL. With 2 bases removed from V and 0 bases from J, the gap between germline ends came to 6 bases. This CDR3 is 14 amino acids long. The CDR3 nucleotides read TGCGCCAGCAGCCAAAGCGGGAGCACAGATACGCAGTATTTT. Translation: CASSQSGSTDTQYF.

This rearrangement joins TRBV30 to TRBJ1-5; the D is unclear. Germline V gene sequence: CDR1 GTSNPN, CDR2 SVGIG (reference sequence). The CDR3 runs to 11 residues. V was clipped by 0 bases and J by 4 bases, with 1 base between them. The CDR3 bases are TGTGCCTGGAGTGTAAATCAGCCCCAGCATTTT. Amino acids: CAWSVNQPQHF. Full variable domain (outside the CDR3, taken from reference TRBV30 and TRBJ1-5): SQTIHQWPATLVQPVGSPLSLECTVEGTSNPNLYWYRQAAGRGLQLLFYSVGIGQISSEVPQNLSASRPQDRQFILSSKKLLLSDSGFYLCAWSVNQPQHFGDGTRLSIL.

This rearrangement joins TRBV28 to TRBJ2-3; TRBD1 might be the D (7 bases). The CDR3 is made up of 14 amino acids. V was shortened by 5 bases and J by 0 bases, with 9 bases between the two germline ends. Germline loops: CDR1 MDHEN, CDR2 SYDVKM. The CDR3 DNA is TGTGCCAGCAGTCCAGGGGGGAGCACAGATACGCAGTATTTT. Its translation is CASSPGGSTDTQYF.

This rearrangement joins TRBV7-8 to TRBJ2-7; a possible D gene is TRBD2 (5 bases). Trimming cost V 3 bases and J 2 bases, with 20 bases left between them. The CDR3 is made up of 17 amino acids. Germline CDR1 and CDR2: SGHVS and FQNEAQ. Here the CDR3 reads CASSLRAQYPITYEQYF. As DNA, the CDR3 is TGTGCCAGCAGCTTGCGGGCTCAGTACCCTATTACCTACGAGCAGTACTTC.

This chain connects TRBV28 to TRBJ2-3; 9 bases fit TRBD2. Germline V gives CDR1 MDHEN, CDR2 SYDVKM. The V segment lost 2 bases and the J segment 5 bases; nucleotides outside the gene matches: 5. The CDR3 has 15 residues. CDR3 region: CASSLAGGPIDTQYF. The DNA for the CDR3 is TGTGCCAGCAGTTTAGCGGGAGGGCCTATAGATACGCAGTATTTT.

The gene calls are TRBV19 and TRBJ2-5; 9 nucleotides agree with TRBD2. Judging by the DNA end, TRBJ2-7 fits better; the J call may be wrong. The CDR3 is 14 residues long. Germline assignment: CDR1 LNHDA and CDR2 SQIVND (reference sequence). This CDR3 reads CASSPGLAGYEQYF. CDR3 DNA: TGTGCCAGTAGTCCGGGACTAGCAGGTTACGAGCAGTACTTC.

The V gene is TRBV18, the J gene TRBJ2-1; no definite D call. The CDR3 has 14 residues. Germline assignment: CDR1 KGHSH and CDR2 LQKENI. The V gene lost 6 bases and the J gene lost 0 bases, with 9 bases spanning the gap. CDR3 bases: TGTGCCAGCTCTCCAGAGAGCTCCTACAATGAGCAGTTCTTC. Translating it yields CASSPESSYNEQFF.

The chain employs TRBV4-2 and TRBJ2-1, with 7 bases aligning to TRBD2. The CDR3 is made up of 15 amino acids. The J segment lost 1 base and the V segment lost 0 bases, leaving 0 bases of the junction unmatched. Germline V gives CDR1 LGHNA, CDR2 YNFKEQ. The CDR3 nucleotides read TGTGCCAGCAGCCAAGATAGCGGGTCCTACAATGAGCAGTTCTTC. Protein product: CASSQDSGSYNEQFF.

This clone was counted a single time. V usage is TRBV6-5 and J usage is TRBJ2-2; unclear D gene. Germline V gives CDR1 MNHEY, CDR2 SVGAGI. V lost 8 bases, J lost 6 bases, and 10 bases lay in between. The CDR3 spans 12 residues. The CDR3 loop reads CASHGGSGELFF. Here the CDR3 DNA reads TGTGCCAGCCATGGTGGCTCCGGGGAGCTGTTTTTT.

Comments on this clone: This probably arose from a read error, given a far larger clone one base away. V gene TRBV5-3 combines with J gene TRBJ2-7; unclear D gene. TRBV5-3 is annotated as an ORF whose role is uncertain. The V gene lost 4 bases and the J gene lost 2 bases, with 16 bases spanning the gap. The CDR3 runs 15 residues. In nucleotides, the CDR3 is TGTGCCAGAAGCCCCCCGTTTGGGCCAACCTACGAGCAGTACTTC. It specifies CARSPPFGPTYEQYF.

The CDR3 nucleotides read TGTGCCAGCGCCGGGTGGCCTTCTAACTATGGCTACACCTTC. Translation: CASAGWPSNYGYTF. This chain joins TRBV6-1 and TRBJ1-2, with no clear D. Germline V CDR1 and CDR2: MNHNS, SASEGT. The CDR3 extends over 14 amino acids. Deletions cut 8 bases from V and 0 bases from J, with 13 bases between.

This clone was counted a single time. The V gene is TRBV6-5, the J gene TRBJ2-7; D remains ambiguous. Germline values: CDR1 MNHEY, CDR2 SVGAGI. This CDR3 comprises 13 residues. The CDR3 region has the DNA TGTGGCTGCATCGGGCCTCCATCCTACGAGCAGTACTTC. This codes for CGCIGPPSYEQYF.